Below are 13 T cell receptor beta chains sequenced from a single sample in a study of cytomegalovirus exposure and HLA in healthy donors. Only in-frame clones appear in the TCRdb table, and some are missing; sequencing was by immunoSEQ multiplex PCR. The sample includes 110,000 to 150,000 clones, about 83% of them seen just once. The material sequenced was PBMCs. These receptors originate from a woman in her 30s in good health and CMV-seronegative.

V is TRBV7-2 and J is TRBJ2-5, with D perhaps TRBD1 (6 bases). There are 13 residues in the CDR3. The V gene lost 5 bases and the J gene lost 2 bases, with 9 bases spanning the gap. Germline lookup yields CDR1 SGHTA and CDR2 FQGNSA. The CDR3 spells CASSRDTQETQYF. In nucleotides, the CDR3 is TGTGCCAGCAGCCGGGACACACAAGAGACCCAGTACTTC.

This chain connects TRBV6-6 to TRBJ1-4; D perhaps matches TRBD1 (5 bases). The germline V gene has CDR1 MNHNY and CDR2 SVGAGI (reference sequence). This CDR3 contains 15 residues. V was shortened by 7 bases and J by 2 bases, with 14 bases between the two germline ends. The CDR3 coding sequence is TGTGCCAGCACCCTAGGGGAGGGGACTAATGAAAAACTGTTTTTT. Translating gives CASTLGEGTNEKLFF.

The V and J genes are TRBV4-2 and TRBJ2-7; possible D gene TRBD2, 7 bases. The CDR3 length is 14 residues. Trimming took off 2 bases at V and 6 bases at J, with 14 bases between the two ends. Germline CDR1 reads LGHNA; CDR2 reads YNFKEQ. CDR3 residues: CASSQWGGASEQYF. The CDR3, as DNA: TGTGCCAGCAGCCAATGGGGGGGGGCTTCCGAGCAGTACTTC.

This clone was picked up a small number of times. The chain links TRBV7-2 to TRBJ2-3; 10 nucleotides agree with TRBD1. The CDR3 extends over 16 amino acids. CDR1 SGHTA and CDR2 FQGNSA come from the germline V gene. J was trimmed by 5 bases and V by 3 bases; bases with no gene match: 8. CDR3 region: CASSFSPGQGLDTQYF. Here the CDR3 DNA reads TGTGCCAGCAGCTTTAGCCCGGGACAGGGGCTAGATACGCAGTATTTT.

V usage is TRBV7-9 and J usage is TRBJ2-1, with 10 positions matching TRBD2. CDR3 length equals 16 residues. V was clipped by 9 bases and J by 7 bases; unmatched bases: 15. Germline V gives CDR1 SEHNR, CDR2 FQNEAQ (reference sequence). CDR3 in amino acids: CASRSTERGGKNEQFF. Written as DNA, the CDR3 is TGTGCCAGTAGATCGACCGAGCGGGGGGGCAAAAATGAGCAGTTCTTC.

The chain has TRBV28 and TRBJ1-5, with 7 bases fitting TRBD1. Per germline, CDR1 MDHEN and CDR2 SYDVKM. Unmatched junction bases numbered 8, after V lost 6 bases and J lost 3 bases. The CDR3 runs to 15 residues. The CDR3 bases are TGTGCCAGCAGCTCCCTGACAGGGTTCAATCAGCCCCAGCATTTT. This encodes CASSSLTGFNQPQHF.

The V call is TRBV29-1, the J call TRBJ2-6, with 9 nucleotides matching TRBD1. CDR3 length equals 15 residues. Trimming took 7 bases from V and 0 from J; bases not matched to a gene: 4. Germline values: CDR1 SQVTM, CDR2 ANQGSEA. The CDR3 sequence is CSAGTGSSGANVLTF. Written as DNA, the CDR3 is TGCAGCGCCGGGACAGGGAGCTCTGGGGCCAACGTCCTGACTTTC.

The CDR3 DNA reads TGTGCCAGCAGCCTACAGGGGGCCTCCTACGAGCAGTACTTC. Translation: CASSLQGASYEQYF. The chain employs TRBV5-6 and TRBJ2-7; 9 bases are shared with TRBD1. CDR3 length equals 14 residues. Germline lookup yields CDR1 SGHDT and CDR2 YYEEEE. With 4 bases clipped from V and 0 bases from J, the junction kept 2 bases outside the gene matches. Full variable domain (missing parts from reference TRBV5-6 and TRBJ2-7): DAGVTQSPTHLIKTRGQQVTLRCSPKSGHDTVSWYQQALGQGPQFIFQYYEEEERQRGNFPDRFSGHQFPNYSSELNVNALLLGDSALYLCASSLQGASYEQYFGPGTRLTVT.

The chain recombines TRBV6-5 with TRBJ2-2; TRBD1 matches 7 bases. Looked up from germline, CDR1 is MNHEY and CDR2 is SVGAGI. The V and J ends lost 10 bases and 7 bases, in that order; junction bases with no gene match: 9. The CDR3 has 13 residues. The CDR3 region is CATADRFFGELFF. DNA of the CDR3: TGTGCCACCGCGGACAGGTTCTTCGGGGAGCTGTTTTTT.

The rearrangement links TRBV4-3 to TRBJ1-3; no definite D call. The CDR3 has 15 amino acids. The germline V gene has CDR1 LGHNA and CDR2 YSLEER. The V end lost 4 bases, the J end lost 3 bases, and 13 bases lay between the germline ends. CDR3 in amino acids: CASSPGAGGGNTIYF. DNA for the CDR3: TGCGCCAGCAGCCCTGGAGCGGGCGGTGGAAACACCATATATTTT.

This chain uses TRBV2 with TRBJ1-3, with no clear D. V was cut by 2 bases and J by 2 bases, with 13 bases left in between. Germline V gene data show CDR1 as SNHLY and CDR2 as FYNNEI. The CDR3 is 16 residues long. CDR3 in amino acids: CASSEYKRTTGNTIYF. The CDR3 DNA reads TGTGCCAGCAGTGAATATAAGAGAACTACTGGAAACACCATATATTTT.

The gene calls are TRBV7-8 and TRBJ1-1, with 7 bases fitting TRBD1. V was pared by 5 bases and J by 5 bases, with 8 bases of the junction left unmatched. Per germline, CDR1 SGHVS and CDR2 FQNEAQ. The CDR3 sequence is 14 residues long. CDR3 coding DNA: TGTGCCAGCAGCGCCTACAGGGGTGGGACTGAAGCTTTCTTT. Its protein is CASSAYRGGTEAFF.

The J gene is TRBJ2-7, the V gene TRBV6-6, with 11 bases that match TRBD2. Germline CDR1 reads MNHNY; CDR2 reads SVGAGI (reference sequence). With 8 bases clipped from V and 1 base from J, the junction kept 4 bases outside the gene matches. This CDR3 has 14 residues. CDR3 region: CASQTSGGSYEQYF. As DNA, the CDR3 is TGTGCCAGCCAAACTAGCGGGGGATCCTACGAGCAGTACTTC.